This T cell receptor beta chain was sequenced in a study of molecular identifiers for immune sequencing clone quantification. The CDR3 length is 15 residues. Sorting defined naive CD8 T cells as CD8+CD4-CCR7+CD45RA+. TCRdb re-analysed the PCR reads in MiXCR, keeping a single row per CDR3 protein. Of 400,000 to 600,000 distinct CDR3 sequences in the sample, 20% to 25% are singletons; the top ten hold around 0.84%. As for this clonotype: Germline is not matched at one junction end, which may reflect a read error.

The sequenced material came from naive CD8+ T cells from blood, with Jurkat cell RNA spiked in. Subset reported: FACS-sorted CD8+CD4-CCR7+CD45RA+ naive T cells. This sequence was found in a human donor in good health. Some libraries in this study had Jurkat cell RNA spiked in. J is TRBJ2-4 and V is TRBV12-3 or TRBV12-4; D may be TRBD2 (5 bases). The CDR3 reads CAGSPAGPSPHIQYF. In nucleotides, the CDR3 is TGTGCCGGCAGCCCTGCGGGCCCATCCCCGCACATTCAGTACTTC.